These 20 T cell receptor beta chains share one sample of origin, sequenced in a study of regulatory T cells in long-lasting Graves disease. Indicated time point: newly diagnosed GD, antithyroid drugs for less than 3 months. The TCR library was prepared using RNA isolated from PBMCs. The TCR beta library used iRepertoire HTBI primers with Arm-PCR amplification of CDR3. TCRdb used MiXCR to reprocess the multiplex PCR reads, holding one entry per CDR3 protein. The sample yields 250,000 or so distinct CDR3 sequences, around a sixth seen once. The same data also contributed to another study, on T cells in Graves' hyperthyroidism and ophthalmopathy.

Source: peripheral blood mononuclear cells (PBMCs), taken at new diagnosis, from a patient treated with antithyroid drugs. The receptor set was obtained from a woman under 40 with Graves disease.

This clonotype has at least ten counts. This sequence joins TRBV11-2 and TRBJ1-1, with D perhaps TRBD1 (5 bases). V lost 2 bases, J lost 5 bases, and 15 bases lay in between. The CDR3 extends over 15 amino acids. In germline, CDR1 is SGHAT, CDR2 FQNNGV. The CDR3 coding sequence is TGTGCCAGCAGCTTACCGTTCAGGGATTATACTGAAGCTTTCTTT. This gives the protein CASSLPFRDYTEAFF. Complete variable domain (other parts from reference TRBV11-2 and TRBJ1-1): EAGVAQSPRYKIIEKRQSVAFWCNPISGHATLYWYQQILGQGPKLLIQFQNNGVVDDSQLPKDRFSAERLKGVDSTLKIQPAKLEDSAVYLCASSLPFRDYTEAFFGQGTRLTVV.

There are many counts of this clonotype. The rearrangement joins TRBV20-1 to TRBJ2-1; no firm D call. Germline CDR1 and CDR2: DFQATT and SNEGSKA (reference sequence). Trimming took 2 bases from V and 0 from J, leaving 8 bases between them. The CDR3 contains 14 residues. CDR3 sequence: CSARQLSSYNEQFF. The CDR3 coding sequence is TGCAGTGCTAGACAGCTGAGCTCCTACAATGAGCAGTTCTTC.

This clonotype was seen ten or more times. J is TRBJ1-2 and V is TRBV20-1, with 7 bases aligning to TRBD1. Trimming removed 0 bases from V and 4 bases from J; junction bases left unmatched: 11. CDR1 DFQATT and CDR2 SNEGSKA come from the germline V gene (reference sequence). This CDR3 contains 16 residues. In nucleotides, the CDR3 is TGCAGTGCTAGAGACACTACGACAGGGCATTCCTATGGCTACACCTTC. Its protein is CSARDTTTGHSYGYTF.

A remark on this clonotype: This clone may be a read error of a much larger clone one base away. The V and J genes are TRBV3-1 and TRBJ2-2, with D hard to call. There are 11 residues in the CDR3. Trimming stripped 6 bases from V and 4 bases from J, with 3 bases between. The germline CDR1 and CDR2 sequences are LGHDT and YNNKEL (reference sequence). As DNA, the CDR3 is TGTGCCAGCAGGGGCACCGGGGAGCTGTTTTTT. Protein sequence: CASRGTGELFF.

In the case of this clonotype: This likely reflects a read error, since a far larger clone is one base away. The V and J genes are TRBV11-2 and TRBJ2-7; 8 positions match TRBD2. Trimming cost V 6 bases and J 3 bases; bases outside gene matches: 7. The V gene's germline CDR1 is SGHAT and CDR2 FQNNGV. There are 14 residues in the CDR3. CDR3 nucleotides: TGTGCCAGCAGACCGTCGGGGGGGAACTACGAGCAGTACTTC. Translating it yields CASRPSGGNYEQYF.

This clonotype was found many times. The chain couples TRBV7-2 to TRBJ1-2; D unresolved. Trimming took off 1 base at V and 4 bases at J, with 13 bases between the two ends. The CDR3 loop spans 15 amino acids. Germline V lookup: CDR1 SGHTA, CDR2 FQGNSA. The CDR3 DNA follows: TGTGCCAGCAGCTTAGGAACGTTAACGGTCTATGGCTACACCTTC. Protein: CASSLGTLTVYGYTF.

There are a few counts of this clonotype. A single base separates this from a much larger clone, so it may be a read error. This chain joins TRBV27 and TRBJ1-4; TRBD1 aligns across 10 bases. V trimming: 5 bases; J trimming: 12 bases; junction bases outside the gene matches: 12. CDR3 size: 15 residues. Germline lookup yields CDR1 MNHEY and CDR2 SMNVEV (reference sequence). CDR3: CASSEPGTGDEELFF. Written as DNA, the CDR3 is TGTGCCAGCAGTGAGCCCGGGACAGGGGACGAAGAACTGTTTTTT.

There are many counts of this clonotype. Written as DNA, the CDR3 is TGTGCCAGCACTAGACGACGCGGAGCGATTTCCTACGAGCAGTACTTC. This gives the protein CASTRRRGAISYEQYF. The chain links TRBV6-1 to TRBJ2-7; D remains unclear. Per germline, CDR1 MNHNS and CDR2 SASEGT. The CDR3 totals 16 residues. The ends were cut back, 7 bases at V and 1 base at J, with 20 bases in the middle.

This clonotype was detected only a few times. This may arise from a read error, as a much more abundant clone is one base away. The chain recombines TRBV6-1 with TRBJ1-6; D not certain. The CDR3 contains 15 residues. CDR1 is MNHNS, CDR2 SASEGT, per germline. The CDR3 DNA is TGTGCCAGCAGTGAGCCCCGAGGAGGGCATTCACCCCTCCCCTTT. Translated, it gives CASSEPRGGHSPLPF.

The gene calls are TRBV7-8 and TRBJ1-5; D might be TRBD1 (5 bases). CDR1 SGHVS and CDR2 FQNEAQ come from the germline V gene. The ends were cut back, 3 bases at V and 2 bases at J, with 11 bases in the middle. The CDR3 spans 15 residues. The chain's CDR3 is CASSFVGVGNQPQHF. The CDR3 coding sequence is TGTGCCAGCAGCTTTGTAGGGGTGGGCAATCAGCCCCAGCATTTT.

This clonotype was counted ten times or more. V is TRBV20-1 and J is TRBJ2-7, with D perhaps given as TRBD1 or TRBD2 (5 bases each). The CDR3 sequence is 13 residues long. Germline CDR1 reads DFQATT; CDR2 reads SNEGSKA (reference sequence). CDR3: CTVGPLDSYEQYF. The CDR3 nucleotides are TGCACCGTGGGACCCCTCGATTCCTACGAGCAGTACTTC.

The chain combines TRBV30 with TRBJ2-7; weak D call: TRBD2 (5 bases). The CDR3 length is 12 residues. The V and J ends lost 3 bases and 3 bases respectively, with 9 bases between them. The V gene's germline CDR1 is GTSNPN and CDR2 SVGIG (reference sequence). CDR3 region: CAWSSGNYEQYF. CDR3 DNA sequence: TGTGCCTGGAGCTCGGGGAACTACGAGCAGTACTTC.

This clonotype has a count of ten or more. The CDR3 loop is CASSVGDNTYEQYF. The CDR3 region has the DNA TGTGCCAGCAGCGTAGGGGACAACACCTACGAGCAGTACTTC. The chain recombines TRBV9 with TRBJ2-7; D is perhaps TRBD1 (6 bases). V lost 0 bases to trimming and J lost 2 bases, with 9 bases between them. The CDR3 is 14 amino acids. Germline-derived CDR1 and CDR2 are SGDLS and YYNGEE.

This clonotype was seen ten or more times. The chain links TRBV20-1 to TRBJ1-2; D is unresolved. The germline V gene encodes CDR1 DFQATT and CDR2 SNEGSKA (reference sequence). This CDR3 is 12 amino acids long. V gave up 3 bases and J gave up 1 base, with 6 bases separating them. Here the CDR3 reads CSASNNNYGYTF. The CDR3 nucleotides are TGCAGTGCTAGCAACAATAACTATGGCTACACCTTC.

At least ten counts were recorded for this clonotype. V is TRBV3-1 and J is TRBJ2-3; 10 positions match TRBD2. CDR3 size: 15 residues. Per the germline V gene, CDR1 is LGHDT and CDR2 is YNNKEL (reference sequence). The junction had 7 bases not matched to a gene; V was cut back by 4 bases and J by 6 bases. CDR3 bases: TGTGCCAGCAGCCCTCATGGACTAGCGGCGGATACGCAGTATTTT. It encodes CASSPHGLAADTQYF.

This clonotype was seen ten or more times. The chain uses TRBV6-1 and TRBJ1-1, with 7 bases lining up with TRBD1. J was trimmed by 5 bases and V by 3 bases; bases with no gene match: 9. The CDR3 consists of 15 residues. Germline CDR1 is MNHNS and CDR2 is SASEGT. The CDR3 loop reads CASSDHTGVGTEAFF. DNA for the CDR3: TGTGCCAGCAGTGACCATACAGGGGTCGGTACTGAAGCTTTCTTT.

This clonotype appeared many times. The chain employs TRBV7-9 and TRBJ2-3; 7 bases are a match to TRBD1. This CDR3 has 16 amino acids. Trimming at V came to 1 base and at J to 2 bases, leaving 6 bases not matched to a gene. CDR1 and CDR2 (germline): SEHNR, FQNEAQ (reference sequence). The CDR3 sequence is CASSLERGGLTDTQYF. The CDR3, as DNA: TGTGCCAGCAGCTTAGAGAGAGGGGGCCTCACAGATACGCAGTATTTT.

This clonotype was seen more than once but under ten times. V is TRBV5-6 and J is TRBJ2-5; D unresolved. The V end lost 0 bases, the J end lost 1 base, and 16 bases lay between the germline ends. Germline-derived CDR1 and CDR2 are SGHDT and YYEEEE. The CDR3 covers 17 residues. CDR3 sequence: CASSLVMGRPSQETQYF. DNA of the CDR3: TGTGCCAGCAGCTTGGTAATGGGCAGACCCTCCCAAGAGACCCAGTACTTC.

This clonotype was counted only a few times. V and J are TRBV7-9 and TRBJ1-4, with TRBD1 matching 10 bases. V shed 11 bases, J shed 8 bases, and the junction held 5 bases outside the gene matches. The germline V gene encodes CDR1 SEHNR and CDR2 FQNEAQ (reference sequence). This CDR3 comprises 12 residues. The CDR3 protein is CAGGQGSEKLFF. The DNA of the CDR3 is TGTGCCGGGGGACAGGGGAGCGAAAAACTGTTTTTT. Together with reference TRBV7-9 and TRBJ1-4, the CDR3 gives the full variable domain: DTGVSQNPRHKITKRGQNVTFRCDPISEHNRLYWYRQTLGQGPEFLTYFQNEAQLEKSRLLSDRFSAERPKGSFSTLEIQRTEQGDSAMYLCAGGQGSEKLFFGSGTQLSVL.

Many counts were recorded for this clonotype. The rearrangement uses TRBV2 and TRBJ1-2; no firm D call. CDR3 length equals 13 residues. CDR1 SNHLY and CDR2 FYNNEI come from the germline V gene. V dropped 7 bases and J dropped 1 base, with 10 bases sitting between them. The CDR3 loop reads CASTGEVNYGYTF. The CDR3 coding sequence is TGTGCCAGCACCGGGGAGGTTAACTATGGCTACACCTTC.